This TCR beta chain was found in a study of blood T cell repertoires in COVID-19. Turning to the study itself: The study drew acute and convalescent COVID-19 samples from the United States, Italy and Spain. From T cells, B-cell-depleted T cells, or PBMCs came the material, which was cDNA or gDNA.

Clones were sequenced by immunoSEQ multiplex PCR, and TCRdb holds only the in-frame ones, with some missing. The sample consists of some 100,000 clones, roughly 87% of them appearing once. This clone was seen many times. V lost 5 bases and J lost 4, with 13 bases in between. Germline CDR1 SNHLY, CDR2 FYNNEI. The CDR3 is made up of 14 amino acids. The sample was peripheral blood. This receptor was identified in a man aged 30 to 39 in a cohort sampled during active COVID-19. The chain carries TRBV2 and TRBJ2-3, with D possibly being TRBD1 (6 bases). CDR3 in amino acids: CASSLQGSADTQYF. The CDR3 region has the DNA TGTGCCAGCAGTCTACAGGGATCGGCAGATACGCAGTATTTT.